These T cell receptor beta chains were read from a single sample in a study of shared clonotypes between healthy human individuals. The table came from immunoSEQ multiplex PCR; TCRdb's copy has only in-frame clones and leaves some out. The data hold hundreds of thousands of clones, with 95% to 96% observed a single time. Material for sequencing was naive CD8+ T cells sorted from blood. These TCRs come from a woman aged 25 to 39 in good health. The CDR3 runs from the conserved cysteine through the conserved F or W. Fields, in order: V gene, CDR3 length, J gene, D gene, clone size, CDR3 protein, CDR3 DNA. D genes are given only for firm matches. Size values are once, few and many counts, or a class for expanded clones, and some rows have none.

v_call: TRBV7-7; cdr3_length: 13; j_call: TRBJ2-5; d_call: NA; clone_size: NA; cdr3_aa: CASSPRAQQTQYF; cdr3_nt: TGTGCCAGCAGCCCCAGGGCCCAACAGACCCAGTACTTC
v_call: TRBV30; cdr3_length: 13; j_call: TRBJ2-7; d_call: NA; clone_size: NA; cdr3_aa: CAWIREASYEQYF; cdr3_nt: TGTGCCTGGATAAGAGAGGCCTCCTACGAGCAGTACTTC
v_call: TRBV5-1; cdr3_length: 13; j_call: TRBJ2-1; d_call: NA; clone_size: NA; cdr3_aa: CASSLPSYNEQFF; cdr3_nt: TGCGCCAGCAGCTTGCCGAGTTACAATGAGCAGTTCTTC
v_call: TRBV28; cdr3_length: 16; j_call: TRBJ2-5; d_call: NA; clone_size: NA; cdr3_aa: CASSSMAGRDQETQYF; cdr3_nt: TGTGCCAGCAGTTCTATGGCAGGGCGGGACCAAGAGACCCAGTACTTC
v_call: TRBV7-9; cdr3_length: 14; j_call: TRBJ2-3; d_call: TRBD2; clone_size: NA; cdr3_aa: CASSRTSGTDTQYF; cdr3_nt: TGTGCCAGCAGCAGAACTAGCGGCACAGATACGCAGTATTTT
v_call: TRBV7-3; cdr3_length: 15; j_call: TRBJ1-3; d_call: NA; clone_size: NA; cdr3_aa: CASSLGCSSGNTIYF; cdr3_nt: TGTGCCAGCAGCTTGGGGTGTTCCTCTGGAAACACCATATATTTT
v_call: TRBV5-1; cdr3_length: 16; j_call: TRBJ2-7; d_call: TRBD2; clone_size: NA; cdr3_aa: CASSLAGSGSLWEQYF; cdr3_nt: TGCGCCAGCAGCTTGGCAGGTAGCGGGAGCCTTTGGGAGCAGTACTTC
v_call: TRBV11-2; cdr3_length: 16; j_call: TRBJ2-1; d_call: NA; clone_size: NA; cdr3_aa: CASSLDWGVGYNEQFF; cdr3_nt: TGTGCCAGCAGCTTAGACTGGGGGGTAGGCTACAATGAGCAGTTCTTC
v_call: TRBV28; cdr3_length: 15; j_call: TRBJ2-3; d_call: NA; clone_size: once; cdr3_aa: CASSLIGRTTDTQYF; cdr3_nt: TGTGCCAGCAGTTTGATCGGGAGAACCACAGATACGCAGTATTTT
v_call: TRBV11-2; cdr3_length: 12; j_call: TRBJ1-2; d_call: NA; clone_size: NA; cdr3_aa: CASSWGAGGYTF; cdr3_nt: TGTGCCAGCAGCTGGGGGGCGGGAGGCTACACCTTC
v_call: TRBV19; cdr3_length: 15; j_call: TRBJ2-3; d_call: NA; clone_size: NA; cdr3_aa: CASSIDLAYTDTQYF; cdr3_nt: TGTGCCAGTAGTATAGATCTGGCCTACACAGATACGCAGTATTTT
v_call: TRBV6-1; cdr3_length: 18; j_call: TRBJ2-2; d_call: NA; clone_size: NA; cdr3_aa: CASSERLPHPSNTGELFF; cdr3_nt: TGTGCCAGCAGTGAAAGGCTACCGCATCCGTCGAACACCGGGGAGCTGTTTTTT
v_call: TRBV6-1; cdr3_length: 13; j_call: TRBJ2-7; d_call: NA; clone_size: NA; cdr3_aa: CASSNSEYYEQYF; cdr3_nt: TGTGCCAGCAGTAATTCGGAGTACTACGAGCAGTACTTC
v_call: TRBV6-4; cdr3_length: 16; j_call: TRBJ2-1; d_call: NA; clone_size: NA; cdr3_aa: CASSDSGVNGGNEQFF; cdr3_nt: TGTGCCAGCAGTGACTCGGGGGTAAATGGAGGCAATGAGCAGTTCTTC
v_call: TRBV27; cdr3_length: 15; j_call: TRBJ2-1; d_call: NA; clone_size: NA; cdr3_aa: CASSLGTSLPDEQFF; cdr3_nt: TGTGCCAGCAGCCTCGGGACCTCCCTTCCCGATGAGCAGTTCTTC